This T cell receptor (beta chain) was sequenced during a study of beta chain features in type 1 diabetes. Background on the study: Comparable age, gender and cell yields were observed in patients relative to healthy donors.

Findings of the study overall: It was among patients, rather than healthy donors, that naive, central memory and Treg TCRB repertoires appeared more similar. PCR could preferentially amplify shorter templates, alike in patients and controls. Moderately but significantly shorter TCRB CDR3s were found in Type 1 diabetes patients in all four CD4+ subsets.

Expressed TCRB transcripts got sequenced, as all isolated RNA was reverse transcribed. TCRdb keeps only in-frame clones here, not all; method: immunoSEQ multiplex PCR. The table includes hundreds of thousands of clones, about an eighth detected once. In the case of this clone: As yet, its antigen is unknown.

The germline CDR1 and CDR2 sequences are SGDLS and YYNGEE. The CDR3 is made up of 15 amino acids. The V gene lost 2 bases and the J gene lost 5 bases, with 16 bases spanning the gap. Sequencing was done on a sample of naive CD4+ T cells from blood. The sequence derives from a man younger than 30 with type 1 diabetes. The chain uses TRBV9 and TRBJ2-5; D could derive from TRBD1 or TRBD2 (5 bases each). The CDR3 region has the DNA TGTGCCAGCAGCGTTTTTGCAGACTGGGGGGAGACCCAGTACTTC. It encodes CASSVFADWGETQYF.